This TCR beta chain was documented in a study of high-grade serous ovarian cancer treatment subgroups (dated by TCRdb to the early 2020s). Describing the broader study: A mean of roughly 14,000 reads and approximately 7,500 unique TCR beta rearrangements per sample was generated by sequencing. The study profiled TCR beta repertoires in high-grade serous ovarian cancer patients grouped by complete gross resection or neoadjuvant chemotherapy response under a laparoscopic triage algorithm. The 30-patient cohort included roughly ten patients with no residual disease after primary surgery (R0), roughly ten excellent NACT responders, and roughly ten poor NACT responders. One primary tumor sample and two metastatic tumor samples were contributed by each patient, so that some 96 samples were obtained in total.

Collection of tumor samples took place before definitive surgery or chemotherapy. Genomic DNA extraction was performed by the MD Anderson Biospecimen Extraction Resource, and TCR sequencing was carried out by the MD Anderson Cancer Genomics Laboratory. V gives up 5 bases and J gives up 4 bases, and the segment between their germline ends measures 18 bases. The CDR3 measures 15 amino acids from cysteine to phenylalanine. Only the CDR3 portion is preserved as DNA: 45 bases, with reading frame beginning at the first base. The germline V gene sets CDR1 to SGHVS and CDR2 to FQNEAQ. Beyond this particular receptor, the publication reports: TCR repertoire analyses were focused on CDR3, and CDR1 and CDR2 were not analyzed. TCR clonal relatedness showed a positive correlation with neoantigen level and a trend toward positive correlation with copy number variation and mutation load from whole-genome sequencing. Repertoire similarity between tumors from the same patient ranged from about 0.11 to 0.8, while tumors from different patients showed almost no similarity. Spatial information was not captured by bulk tumor TCR sequencing, so insight into HGSC tumor complexity and diversity was limited.

The 100 or so tumor samples underwent high-throughput TCR profiling using ImmunoSEQ. On the study's bioinformatics: The repertoire diversity metrics included richness (unique productive sequences), clonality, evenness and relatedness, and the Bhattacharyya coefficient was used to measure similarity between samples. A sensitivity analysis excluded TCRs with fewer than two reads and gave consistent conclusions. Held by TCRdb, this immuneACCESS table contains in-frame sequences only and omits some clones. Under half of the omission traces to an unresolved V gene where checked; the cause of the rest is unknown. V, J and clone size were drawn from that table, and D and trimming were deduced from the DNA. The sample table contains about 28,000 clones; only one count was recorded for about 81% of them. The ten most abundant clones make up around 1.9% of the sample. This clone was counted once. Its antigen target is currently unknown. Base qualities are not recorded, but no much larger clone differs from it by a single base.

The specimen sequenced was tumor tissue. This TCR derives from a human donor with high-grade serous ovarian cancer. The sequence joins TRBV7-8 to TRBJ2-7; matching of 6 bases hints at TRBD2 as the D gene. At the DNA level, the sequence is TGTGCCAGCAGCCCCTCCCCAGGGACTCCTTACGAGCAGTACTTC. Its translation is CASSPSPGTPYEQYF.